This T cell receptor beta chain was captured by sequencing in a study of blood T cells in healthy people across ages (dated by TCRdb to between 2014 and 2017). For the wider study: Template switching captured roughly one uniquely barcoded TCR beta cDNA molecule per two T cells in model experiments. Age-related changes in TCR beta repertoire diversity were measured in the study by deep sequencing normalized with unique cDNA molecular identifiers. Donors were grouped into four age groups: young (average roughly 16 years), middle-aged (roughly 40), aged (around 66) and long-lived (around 80). To avoid experimental bias, donors of different ages were randomly spread across the sequencing lanes. Two additional independent replicas of 1 million unique cDNA reads from the same blood draw were analyzed for two donors (one aged 18 to 29 and one aged 80 or older). Summary of the overall study and its limitations: Because donor CMV infection status was unknown, age-related changes in expanded clonotypes were potentially confounded. Bulk unsorted PBMC profiling prevented conclusive comparison of naive and antigen-experienced compartments. As age increased, observed TCR beta diversity per million T cells dropped in a roughly linear way, and a significant reduction was already evident by age 40. A strong correlation was found between observed TCR beta diversity and the percentage of naive T cells measured by flow cytometry. Total diversity estimates from one million sequenced T cells were considered lower bounds and underestimates. The long-lived group showed more naive CD4+ T cells, fewer expanded clones and increased TCR diversity than the aged group, suggesting age selection.

This clonotype has just a few counts. Which antigen it targets is not known. No base quality information exists; no much larger clone differs at one position. From the cysteine through the phenylalanine, the CDR3 covers 14 amino acids. Only the CDR3 DNA stays, 42 bases, in frame from base 1. Trimming removed 3 bases from V and 2 bases from J, leaving 13 bases between the germline ends. From the germline V gene (reference sequence), CDR1 is DFQATT and CDR2 is SNEGSKA. Donors were a few dozen systemically healthy Caucasian individuals from Russia aged roughly 6 to 95 years. Each donor gave 8 to 10 milliliters of peripheral blood, drawn into EDTA-treated Vacutainer tubes. Ficoll-Paque density-gradient centrifugation was used to isolate PBMCs, with at least 6.5 million obtained per sample. Total RNA, at least 5 micrograms per sample, was extracted from PBMCs with Trizol reagent. Naive CD45RAhigh/CD27high T cell percentages were measured by flow cytometry on a PBMC aliquot from every donor.

The library was built by means of 5' RACE. TCRdb records Illumina HiSeq 2500 as the sequencer. A second PCR of about 7 to 12 cycles was run with a J-beta primer mix and a sample-barcoded 5' primer. Each TCR beta cDNA molecule received a unique molecular identifier from a template-switch 5' adaptor carrying 12 random nucleotides. At least 2.5 million CDR3-containing paired-end reads were obtained from each sample. First-strand cDNA was synthesized from all RNA with the Mint cDNA synthesis kit, primed by a TRBC-specific oligonucleotide. Following uracil-DNA glycosylase treatment, all cDNA underwent a first 18-cycle PCR with the universal primers M1SS and BC2_uni_R. As for how the authors treated the data: Normalization of each sample was performed by random selection of 1 million high-quality reads, each carrying a distinct molecular identifier. Reads with shared molecular identifiers were discarded instead of being binned into consensus sequences. MiTCR, set to a Q25 quality threshold and the strictest error-elimination algorithm, was used for CDR3 identification, clonotype clustering and error correction. A nonparametric unseen species model using Euler transformation provided a lower-bound estimate of total TCR beta diversity. TCRdb passed the public sequencing reads through fastp at Q25 and MiXCR, retaining productive beta sequences. Every CDR3 protein is listed once, alongside the most common genes and DNA of its rows. TCRdb assigned the V and J calls; the authors' analysis was not used. The sample table lists approximately 1.5 million distinct CDR3 sequences, roughly 32% of them with a count of one. The ten top clones hold roughly 12% of the sample.

The sequencing input was blood. The rearrangement joined TRBV20-1 to TRBJ2-5; TRBD2 could be the D gene, as 5 bases match. This clonotype originated in a woman aged 25 to 39 in good health. This receptor carries the CDR3 CSASSGEFQETQYF. The sequenced DNA: TGCAGTGCTAGCTCCGGGGAATTTCAAGAGACCCAGTACTTC.